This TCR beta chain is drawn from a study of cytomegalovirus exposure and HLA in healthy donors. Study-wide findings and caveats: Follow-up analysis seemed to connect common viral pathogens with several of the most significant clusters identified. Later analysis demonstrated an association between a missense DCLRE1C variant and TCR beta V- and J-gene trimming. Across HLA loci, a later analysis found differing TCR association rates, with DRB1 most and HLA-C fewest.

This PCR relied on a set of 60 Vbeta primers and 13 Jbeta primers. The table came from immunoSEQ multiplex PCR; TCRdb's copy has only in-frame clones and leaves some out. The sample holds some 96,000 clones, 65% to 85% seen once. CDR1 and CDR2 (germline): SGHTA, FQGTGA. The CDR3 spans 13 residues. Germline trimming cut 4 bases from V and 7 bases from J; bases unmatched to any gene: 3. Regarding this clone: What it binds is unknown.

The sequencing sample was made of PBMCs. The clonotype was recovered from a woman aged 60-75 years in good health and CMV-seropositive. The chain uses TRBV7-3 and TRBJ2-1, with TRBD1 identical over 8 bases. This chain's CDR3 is CASSSWTGNEQFF. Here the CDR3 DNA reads TGTGCCAGCAGCTCCTGGACAGGGAATGAGCAGTTCTTC.